This T cell receptor (beta chain) was recovered during a study of T cells and Merkel cell carcinoma outcomes. As regards this clone: The antigen remains undetermined.

Study findings and constraints: In Merkel cell carcinoma, repertoire and T-cell density reportedly predicted outcomes.

The protocol was immunoSEQ multiplex PCR, while the TCRdb copy is restricted to in-frame clones and leaves out a portion. The sample gives approximately 6,500 clones, 70% to 85% of which show up once; just under 6% is in the top ten. The J segment lost 4 bases and the V segment lost 2 bases, leaving 4 bases of the junction unmatched. Germline lookup yields CDR1 MNHEY and CDR2 SMNVEV (reference sequence). CDR3 size: 15 residues. V gene TRBV27 combines with J gene TRBJ1-2, with 10 bases fitting TRBD1. This clonotype originated in a human donor with Merkel cell carcinoma. Specimen: tumor tissue from Merkel cell carcinoma. The CDR3 reads CASSLMGQGSYGYTF. Here the CDR3 DNA reads TGTGCCAGCAGTTTAATGGGACAGGGGAGCTATGGCTACACCTTC.